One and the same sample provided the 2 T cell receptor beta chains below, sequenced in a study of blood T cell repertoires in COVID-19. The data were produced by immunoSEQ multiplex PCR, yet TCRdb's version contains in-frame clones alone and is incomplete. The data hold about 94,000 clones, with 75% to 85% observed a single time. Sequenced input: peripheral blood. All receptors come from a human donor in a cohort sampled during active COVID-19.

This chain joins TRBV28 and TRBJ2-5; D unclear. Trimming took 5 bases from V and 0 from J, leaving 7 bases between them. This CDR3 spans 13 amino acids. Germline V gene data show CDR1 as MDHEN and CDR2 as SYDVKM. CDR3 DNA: TGTGCCAGCAGTCCACATTACCAAGAGACCCAGTACTTC. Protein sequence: CASSPHYQETQYF.

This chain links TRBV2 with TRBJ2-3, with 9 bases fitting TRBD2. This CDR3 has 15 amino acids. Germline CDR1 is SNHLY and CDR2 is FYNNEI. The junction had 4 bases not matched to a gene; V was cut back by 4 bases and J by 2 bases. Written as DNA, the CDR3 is TGTGCCAGCAGTGGAGCGGGAGGTCACACAGATACGCAGTATTTT. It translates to CASSGAGGHTDTQYF.